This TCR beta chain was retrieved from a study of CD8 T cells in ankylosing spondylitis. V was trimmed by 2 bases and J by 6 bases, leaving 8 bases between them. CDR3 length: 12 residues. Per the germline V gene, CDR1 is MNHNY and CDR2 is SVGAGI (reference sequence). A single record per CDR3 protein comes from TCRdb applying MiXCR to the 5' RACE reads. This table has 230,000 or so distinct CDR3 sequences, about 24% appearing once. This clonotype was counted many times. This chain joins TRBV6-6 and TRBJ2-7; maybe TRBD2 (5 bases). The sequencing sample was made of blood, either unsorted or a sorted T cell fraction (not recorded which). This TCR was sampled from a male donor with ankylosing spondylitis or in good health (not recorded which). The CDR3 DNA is TGTGCCAGCAGTTACGGCGGGTTCGAGCAGTACTTC. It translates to CASSYGGFEQYF.